This T cell receptor beta chain is drawn from a study of blood T cell repertoires in COVID-19. Sequencing was performed with immunoSEQ multiplex PCR; in TCRdb, only in-frame clones are kept and a portion is missing. The repertoire holds 240,000 or so clones, with about 89% as singletons. CDR3 length: 12 residues. The V gene's germline CDR1 is LNHDA and CDR2 SQIVND (reference sequence). The ends were cut back, 3 bases at V and 4 bases at J, with 7 bases in the middle. The sequencing sample was made of PBMCs or T cells enriched from blood (not recorded which). The V and J genes are TRBV19 and TRBJ2-7; perhaps TRBD2 as D (5 bases). The source of this sequence is a man aged 35 to 55 who had recovered from COVID-19. The chain's CDR3 is CASSIRGYEQYF. The CDR3 bases are TGTGCCAGTAGTATTCGAGGGTACGAGCAGTACTTC.